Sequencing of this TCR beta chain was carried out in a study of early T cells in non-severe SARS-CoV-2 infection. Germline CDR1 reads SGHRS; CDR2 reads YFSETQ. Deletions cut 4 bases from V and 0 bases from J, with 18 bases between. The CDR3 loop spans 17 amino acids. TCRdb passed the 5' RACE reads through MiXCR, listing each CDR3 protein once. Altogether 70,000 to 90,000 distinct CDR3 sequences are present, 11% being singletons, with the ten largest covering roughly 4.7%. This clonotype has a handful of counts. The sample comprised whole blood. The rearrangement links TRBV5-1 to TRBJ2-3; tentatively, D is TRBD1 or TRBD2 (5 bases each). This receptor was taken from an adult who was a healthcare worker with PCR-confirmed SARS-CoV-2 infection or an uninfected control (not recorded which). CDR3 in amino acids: CASSASGTDYSTDTQYF. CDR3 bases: TGCGCCAGCAGCGCCTCCGGGACCGACTACAGCACAGATACGCAGTATTTT. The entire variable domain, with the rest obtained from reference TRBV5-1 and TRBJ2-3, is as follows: KAGVTQTPRYLIKTRGQQVTLSCSPISGHRSVSWYQQTPGQGLQFLFEYFSETQRNKGNFPGRFSGRQFSNSRSEMNVSTLELGDSALYLCASSASGTDYSTDTQYFGPGTRLTVL.